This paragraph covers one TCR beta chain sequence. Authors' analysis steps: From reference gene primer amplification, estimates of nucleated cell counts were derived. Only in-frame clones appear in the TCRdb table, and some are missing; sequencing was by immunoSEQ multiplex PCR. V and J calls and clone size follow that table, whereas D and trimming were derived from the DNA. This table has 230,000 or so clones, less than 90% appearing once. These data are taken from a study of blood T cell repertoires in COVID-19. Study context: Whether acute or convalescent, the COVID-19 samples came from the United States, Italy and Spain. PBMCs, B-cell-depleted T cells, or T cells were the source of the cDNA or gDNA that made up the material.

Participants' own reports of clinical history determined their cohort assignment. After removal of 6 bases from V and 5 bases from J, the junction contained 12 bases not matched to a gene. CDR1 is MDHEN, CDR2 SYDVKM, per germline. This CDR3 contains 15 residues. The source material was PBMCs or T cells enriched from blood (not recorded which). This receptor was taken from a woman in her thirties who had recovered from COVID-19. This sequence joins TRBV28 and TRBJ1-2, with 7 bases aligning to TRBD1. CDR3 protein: CASSPTDRDSYGYTF. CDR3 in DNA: TGTGCCAGCAGCCCTACCGACAGGGATTCATATGGCTACACCTTC.